Sequencing of this T cell receptor beta chain was carried out in a study of CD4 T cells in relation to SARS-CoV-2 and coronaviruses. Sequenced by immunoSEQ multiplex PCR; TCRdb stores in-frame clones only, minus some. The data hold tens of thousands of clones, with about two thirds observed a single time. Before the COVID-19 pandemic, during about 2010-2019, CD4+ T cells were taken from unexposed donors. The cells were cultured for about ten days before CD4+ T cells were isolated. Cultures held some 1.8 million PBMCs per well with 8.5 to 10 IU/ml IL-2. A note on this clone: What it recognizes is unknown.

The source of this sequence is a human donor in good health. Sequenced sample: CD4+ T cells from PBMCs, cultured in vitro.

The CDR3 spells CASSHLLKRGSGRVGTDTQYF. CDR3 bases: TGCGCCAGCAGCCACCTACTTAAACGGGGAAGCGGGAGGGTTGGCACAGATACGCAGTATTTT. The rearrangement joins TRBV4-1 to TRBJ2-3, with 10 bases aligning to TRBD2. V lost 3 bases and J lost 1; bases outside the gene matches: 19. There are 21 residues in the CDR3. Germline V gives CDR1 MGHRA, CDR2 YSYEKL.